Listed here is a single T cell receptor (beta chain). A single record per CDR3 protein comes from TCRdb applying MiXCR to the RT-PCR reads. The sample records fewer than 800,000 distinct CDR3 sequences, 14% being singletons. CDR3 length: 16 residues. Trimming took 3 bases from V and 2 from J; bases not matched to a gene: 10. Germline CDR1 MDHEN, CDR2 SYDVKM. Sample: memory CD4+ T cells from blood. The sequence was collected from a female donor in good health, serving as a healthy control. V is TRBV28 and J is TRBJ2-7; 7 bases agree with TRBD1. Written as DNA, the CDR3 is TGTGCCAGCAGTTTTCATTTGGGACAGCTAACCTACGAGCAGTACTTC. This codes for CASSFHLGQLTYEQYF.